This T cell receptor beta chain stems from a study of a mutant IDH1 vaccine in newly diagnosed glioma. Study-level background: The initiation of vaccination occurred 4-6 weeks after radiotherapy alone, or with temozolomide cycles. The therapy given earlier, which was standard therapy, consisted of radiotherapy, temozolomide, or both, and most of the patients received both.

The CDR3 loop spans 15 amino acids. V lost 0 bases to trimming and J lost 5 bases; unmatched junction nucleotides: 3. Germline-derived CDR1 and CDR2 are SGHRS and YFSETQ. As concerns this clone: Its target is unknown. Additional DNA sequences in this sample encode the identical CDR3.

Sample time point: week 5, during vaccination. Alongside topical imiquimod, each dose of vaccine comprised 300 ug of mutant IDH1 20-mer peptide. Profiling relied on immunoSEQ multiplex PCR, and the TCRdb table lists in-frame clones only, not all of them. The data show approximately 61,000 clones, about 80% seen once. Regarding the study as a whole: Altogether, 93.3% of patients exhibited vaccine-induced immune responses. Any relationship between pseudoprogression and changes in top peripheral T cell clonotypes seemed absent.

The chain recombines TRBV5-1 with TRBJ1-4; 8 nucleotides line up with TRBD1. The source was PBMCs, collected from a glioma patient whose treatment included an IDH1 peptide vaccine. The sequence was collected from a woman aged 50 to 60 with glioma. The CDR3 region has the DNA TGCGCCAGCAGCTTGGGGACAGGGTCGAATGAAAAACTGTTTTTT. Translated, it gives CASSLGTGSNEKLFF. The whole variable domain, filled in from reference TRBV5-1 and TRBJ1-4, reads KAGVTQTPRYLIKTRGQQVTLSCSPISGHRSVSWYQQTPGQGLQFLFEYFSETQRNKGNFPGRFSGRQFSNSRSEMNVSTLELGDSALYLCASSLGTGSNEKLFFGSGTQLSVL.